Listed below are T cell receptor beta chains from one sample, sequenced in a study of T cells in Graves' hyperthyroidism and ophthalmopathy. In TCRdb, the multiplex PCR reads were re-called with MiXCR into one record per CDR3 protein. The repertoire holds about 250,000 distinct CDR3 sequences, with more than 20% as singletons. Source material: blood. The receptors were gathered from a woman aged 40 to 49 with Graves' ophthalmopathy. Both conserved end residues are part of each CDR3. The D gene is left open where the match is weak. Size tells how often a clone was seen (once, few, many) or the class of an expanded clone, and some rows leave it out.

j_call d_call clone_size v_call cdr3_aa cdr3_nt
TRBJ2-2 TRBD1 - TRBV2 CASSPQAGGLAGELFF TGTGCCAGCAGTCCTCAGGCAGGGGGCTTAGCCGGGGAGCTGTTTTTT
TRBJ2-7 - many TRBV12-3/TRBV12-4 CASRRAGESYEQYF TGTGCCAGCAGACGGGCAGGAGAATCCTACGAGCAGTACTTC
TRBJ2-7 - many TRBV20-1 CSARSGMSSYEQYF TGCAGTGCACGCTCGGGAATGAGCTCCTACGAGCAGTACTTC
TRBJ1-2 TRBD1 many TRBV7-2 CASTRQGSFDGYTF TGTGCCAGCACCAGACAGGGAAGTTTCGACGGCTACACCTTC
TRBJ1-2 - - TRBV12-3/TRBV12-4 CASSIGGRHGYTF TGTGCCAGCAGTATAGGAGGGAGGCATGGCTACACCTTC
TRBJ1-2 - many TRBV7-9 CASSFSGGRYTF TGTGCCAGCAGCTTCAGTGGGGGACGCTACACCTTC
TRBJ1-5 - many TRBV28 CASSLLSVEATGNQPQHF TGTGCCAGCAGTTTACTGTCCGTTGAGGCCACGGGCAATCAGCCCCAGCATTTT
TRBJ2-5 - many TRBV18 CASSPRPRETQYF TGTGCCAGCTCACCACGCCCTCGCGAGACCCAGTACTTC
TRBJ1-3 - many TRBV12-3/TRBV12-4 CASSLASPGNTIYF TGTGCCAGCAGTTTAGCAAGCCCGGGAAACACCATATATTTT
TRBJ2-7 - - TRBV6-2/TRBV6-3 CASSYSYPGRSYEQYF TGTGCCAGCAGTTACTCGTATCCAGGGAGAAGCTACGAGCAGTACTTC
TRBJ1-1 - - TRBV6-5 CASSYDGGTEAFF TGTGCCAGCAGTTACGACGGGGGGACTGAAGCTTTCTTT
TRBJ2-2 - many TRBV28 CASSLLRRVRELFF TGTGCCAGCAGTTTATTACGGCGGGTCCGGGAGCTGTTTTTT
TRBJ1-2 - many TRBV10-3 CAISEGDMLYGYTF TGTGCCATCAGTGAGGGGGACATGTTATATGGCTACACCTTC
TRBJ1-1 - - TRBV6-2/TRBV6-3 CASSYSMVGTSGWGTEAFF TGTGCCAGCAGTTACTCGATGGTCGGGACTTCTGGATGGGGGACTGAAGCTTTCTTT
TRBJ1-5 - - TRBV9 CASSVGPYSNQPQHF TGTGCCAGCAGCGTGGGTCCTTATAGCAATCAGCCCCAGCATTTT
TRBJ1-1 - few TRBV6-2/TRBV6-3 CASTTIPTEAFF TGTGCCAGCACCACCATCCCCACTGAAGCTTTCTTT
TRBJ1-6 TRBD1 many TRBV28 CASLPLDRANSPLHF TGTGCCAGCCTCCCGTTGGACAGGGCGAACTCACCCCTCCACTTT
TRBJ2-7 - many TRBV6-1 CASSLRASGSGEQYF TGTGCCAGCTCTCTGCGGGCTAGTGGGTCGGGAGAGCAGTACTTC
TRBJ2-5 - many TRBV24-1 CATSGLAETQYF TGTGCCACCAGTGGTTTAGCTGAGACCCAGTACTTC
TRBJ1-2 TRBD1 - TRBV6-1 CASRLTGSDYGYTF TGTGCCAGCAGGTTGACAGGGTCTGACTATGGCTACACCTTC
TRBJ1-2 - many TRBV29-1 CSTMMRTANSINYGYTF TGCAGCACTATGATGAGGACGGCCAATTCGATTAACTATGGCTACACCTTC
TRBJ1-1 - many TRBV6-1 CASRTAGAYTEAFF TGTGCCAGCAGGACAGCAGGGGCGTACACTGAAGCTTTCTTT
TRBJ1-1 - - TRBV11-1 CASSFGGSRLGNTEAFF TGTGCCAGCAGCTTTGGGGGGTCTCGTCTTGGAAACACTGAAGCTTTCTTT
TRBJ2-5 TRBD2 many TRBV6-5 CASSPSGRDQETQYF TGTGCCAGCAGTCCCTCGGGGAGGGACCAAGAGACCCAGTACTTC
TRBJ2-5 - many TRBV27 CASSRKKGGETQYF TGTGCCAGCAGTCGAAAAAAAGGGGGAGAGACCCAGTACTTC
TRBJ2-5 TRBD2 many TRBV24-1 CATSAELAGDETQYF TGTGCCACCAGTGCGGAACTAGCGGGAGATGAGACCCAGTACTTC
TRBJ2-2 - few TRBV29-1 CSVVPNTGELFF TGCAGCGTTGTCCCGAACACCGGGGAGCTGTTTTTT
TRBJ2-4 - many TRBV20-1 CSATGAALGIQYF TGCAGTGCTACCGGGGCCGCTTTAGGGATTCAGTACTTC
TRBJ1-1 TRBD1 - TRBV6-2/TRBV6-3 CASRSSQGAETEAFF TGTGCCAGCAGATCCTCTCAGGGGGCAGAGACTGAAGCTTTCTTT
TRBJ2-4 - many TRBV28 CASSFPGWSSIQYF TGTGCCAGCAGTTTCCCAGGGTGGTCGAGCATTCAGTACTTC
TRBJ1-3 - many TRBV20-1 CSALIQGPGNTIYF TGCAGTGCTCTCATACAGGGTCCTGGAAACACCATATATTTT
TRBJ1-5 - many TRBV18 CASSPQGIQPQHF TGTGCCAGCTCCCCGCAGGGGATTCAGCCCCAGCATTTT
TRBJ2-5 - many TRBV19 CASSLTGTMETQYF TGTGCCAGTAGTCTCACCGGGACAATGGAGACCCAGTACTTC
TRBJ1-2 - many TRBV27 CASSFYGGYGYTF TGTGCCAGCAGTTTTTATGGGGGCTATGGCTACACCTTC
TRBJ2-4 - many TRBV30 CAWSVVGNIQYF TGTGCCTGGAGTGTTGTCGGAAACATTCAGTACTTC
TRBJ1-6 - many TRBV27 CASSLFTGLNSPLHF TGTGCCAGCAGTTTATTTACAGGGTTGAATTCACCCCTCCACTTT
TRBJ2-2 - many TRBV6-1 CASRAGRNTGELFF TGTGCCAGCAGGGCGGGGCGGAACACCGGGGAGCTGTTTTTT
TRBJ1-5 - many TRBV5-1 CASRRGLGNQPQHF TGCGCCAGCAGAAGAGGGTTGGGCAATCAGCCCCAGCATTTT
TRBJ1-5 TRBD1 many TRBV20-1 CSAGGTAYSNQPQHF TGCAGTGCTGGGGGGACAGCGTATAGCAATCAGCCCCAGCATTTT
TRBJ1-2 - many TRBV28 CASSDNPNYGYTF TGTGCCAGCTCTGATAATCCTAACTATGGCTACACCTTC
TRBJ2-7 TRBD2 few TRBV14 CASSQDSGIAGSPFFLYEQYF TGTGCCAGCAGCCAAGATAGCGGAATAGCGGGCTCCCCCTTTTTCCTCTACGAGCAGTACTTC
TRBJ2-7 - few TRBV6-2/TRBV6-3 CASSYRGLSSYEQYF TGTGCCAGCAGTTACCGGGGGCTTAGCTCCTACGAGCAGTACTTC
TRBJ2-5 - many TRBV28 CASSLRGRETQYF TGTGCCAGCAGTTTAAGAGGCAGAGAGACCCAGTACTTC